The sequence of this T cell receptor beta chain was determined in a study of blood T cell repertoires in COVID-19. Background on the study: Samples came from the United States, Italy and Spain, spanning acute and convalescent COVID-19. PBMCs, B-cell-depleted T cells, or T cells were the source of the cDNA or gDNA that made up the material.

In the authors' methods: Nucleated cell counts were estimated from reference gene primer amplification. This table comes from immunoSEQ multiplex PCR, and its TCRdb copy is limited to in-frame clones, with some not included. Clone size and V and J calls were adopted from that table, with D and trimming inferred from the DNA. The table records 95,000 to 150,000 clones, around 80% of them present only once. The CDR3 loop spans 15 amino acids. V was cut by 5 bases and J by 0 bases, with 11 bases left in between. CDR1 and CDR2 from the germline V gene are SGHTA and FQGNSA. What was sequenced was peripheral blood. The chain employs TRBV7-2 and TRBJ1-5; the D is unclear. This clonotype was obtained from a woman between 50 and 59 years old with acute or convalescent COVID-19. The CDR3 sequence: CASSQQLYSNQPQHF. CDR3 in DNA: TGTGCCAGCAGCCAACAGCTTTATAGCAATCAGCCCCAGCATTTT.